Listed here are 14 T cell receptor beta chains from one sample, sequenced in a study of synovial regulatory T cells in juvenile arthritis. Overall study results and limits: TCR diversity was lower in inflammation-associated blood Treg cells than in other blood Treg cells.

This table comes from immunoSEQ multiplex PCR, and its TCRdb copy is limited to in-frame clones, with some not included. Seen in this sample are 9,500 to 10,000 clones; the ten most common clones hold about 1.7%. No antigen has been identified for these receptors. Sequencing used Treg cells from blood. Subset specified: HLA-DR+ inflammation-associated blood Treg cells. The receptors were sampled from a donor younger than 30 with juvenile idiopathic arthritis.

The V and J genes are TRBV9 and TRBJ2-1; TCRdb's D call, TRBD2, is unchecked because there is no DNA. Looked up from germline, CDR1 is SGDLS and CDR2 is YYNGEE. CDR3 length: 12 amino acids. No DNA was logged. CDR3: CASSVRDNEQFF.

This chain joins TRBV4-1 and TRBJ1-1. The length of the CDR3 is 16 residues. This entry has no DNA. Germline V gene sequence: CDR1 MGHRA, CDR2 YSYEKL. CDR3 sequence: CASSQRRGAVDTEAFF.

The chain is built from TRBV28 and TRBJ1-5. Germline V gene data show CDR1 as MDHEN and CDR2 as SYDVKM. The CDR3 runs 13 residues. Only the protein is available. CDR3 amino acids: CASMEDSNQPQHF.

The chain combines TRBV6-5 with TRBJ1-1; TCRdb's D call, TRBD1, is unchecked because there is no DNA. From germline, CDR1 is MNHEY and CDR2 SVGAGI. The CDR3 length is 13 residues. No DNA sequence is on record. The CDR3 reads CASSYHRGQRAFF.

The rearrangement joins TRBV5-3 to TRBJ1-5. TRBV5-3 falls under the ORF class, with uncertain function. The CDR3 consists of 17 residues. DNA was not recorded. The CDR3 here is CARSARGRGRSNQPQHF.

V and J are TRBV10-2 and TRBJ1-1. The germline gives CDR1 WSHSY, CDR2 SAAADI. The CDR3 runs to 12 residues. DNA for this receptor is not on file. The CDR3 sequence: CASRVGGTEAFF.

The chain links TRBV29-1 to TRBJ1-1; TCRdb's assignment of TRBD1 cannot be checked, as there is no DNA. Per the germline V gene, CDR1 is SQVTM and CDR2 is ANQGSEA. The CDR3 has 14 amino acids. The record lacks a DNA sequence. The CDR3 region is CSVDPGQGNTEAFF.

This sequence joins TRBV5-1 and TRBJ2-1; TCRdb's D call of TRBD2 is untestable without DNA. This CDR3 is 16 amino acids long. DNA is not recorded here. Germline CDR1 SGHRS, CDR2 YFSETQ. The CDR3: CASSLPSGAANNEQFF.

The rearrangement uses TRBV5-4 and TRBJ2-1; no DNA is available, so the TRBD2 call from TCRdb remains unchecked. The CDR3 runs to 15 residues. No DNA sequence was recorded. The germline gives CDR1 SGHNT, CDR2 YYREEE (reference sequence). CDR3 protein: CASSPEGSSYNEQFF.

The chain combines TRBV23-1 with TRBJ2-1; the TCRdb D gene call, TRBD1, has no DNA to confirm it. TRBV23-1 is noted as an ORF with a role that remains uncertain. CDR3 length equals 17 residues. No DNA was logged. The chain's CDR3 is CASSQSGKTVSGNEQFF.

This clone ranks as medium-sized in terms of frequency. The chain employs TRBV6-6 and TRBJ1-3; TCRdb outputs TRBD1, but without DNA this stays unchecked. Germline V gives CDR1 MNHNY, CDR2 SVGAGI (reference sequence). The CDR3 extends over 13 amino acids. No DNA was logged. The CDR3 reads CASSYSPTGSIYF.

This clone counts as medium-sized by frequency. The chain is built from TRBV5-1 and TRBJ2-4. Germline assignment: CDR1 SGHRS and CDR2 YFSETQ. The length of the CDR3 is 11 residues. Nucleotide data are not available. The CDR3 spells CASSLGNIQYF.

V usage is TRBV5-1 and J usage is TRBJ1-1. CDR1 and CDR2 from the germline V gene are SGHRS and YFSETQ. This CDR3 has 15 amino acids. There is no recorded DNA. The CDR3 protein is CASSLSEGMNTEAFF.

This chain uses TRBV7-9 with TRBJ2-7; the D gene TCRdb calls, TRBD2, cannot be checked with no DNA. The CDR3 consists of 14 residues. The entry carries no DNA sequence. Germline V CDR1 and CDR2: SEHNR, FQNEAQ (reference sequence). This CDR3 is CASSLGLSSYEQYF. Drawing the rest from reference TRBV7-9 and TRBJ2-7, the complete variable domain is DTGVSQNPRHKITKRGQNVTFRCDPISEHNRLYWYRQTLGQGPEFLTYFQNEAQLEKSRLLSDRFSAERPKGSFSTLEIQRTEQGDSAMYLCASSLGLSSYEQYFGPGTRLTVT.